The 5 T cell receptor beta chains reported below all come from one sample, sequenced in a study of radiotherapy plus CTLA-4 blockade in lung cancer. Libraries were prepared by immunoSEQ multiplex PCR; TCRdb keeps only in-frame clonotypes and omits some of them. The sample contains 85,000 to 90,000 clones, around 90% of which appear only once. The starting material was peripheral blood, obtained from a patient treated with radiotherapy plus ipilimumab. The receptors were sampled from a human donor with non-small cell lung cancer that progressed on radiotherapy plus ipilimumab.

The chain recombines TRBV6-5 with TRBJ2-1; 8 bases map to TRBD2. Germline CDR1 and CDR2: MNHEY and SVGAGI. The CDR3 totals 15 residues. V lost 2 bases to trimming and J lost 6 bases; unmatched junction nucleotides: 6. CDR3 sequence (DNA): TGTGCCAGCAGTTACCGGCGGGGGGCAGGCAATGAGCAGTTCTTC. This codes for CASSYRRGAGNEQFF.

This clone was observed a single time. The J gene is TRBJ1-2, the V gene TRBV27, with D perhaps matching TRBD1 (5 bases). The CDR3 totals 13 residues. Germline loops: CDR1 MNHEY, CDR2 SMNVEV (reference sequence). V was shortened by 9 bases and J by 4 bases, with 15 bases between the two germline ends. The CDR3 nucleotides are TGTGCCAGTCATAGGCAGGGCGGCTATGGCTACACCTTC. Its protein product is CASHRQGGYGYTF.

The CDR3 DNA follows: TGCGCCAGCAGCCCGAATCCCGGACTAGCGGGGGGGAGTAATGAGCAGTTCTTC. Residues: CASSPNPGLAGGSNEQFF. The V and J genes are TRBV5-1 and TRBJ2-1; 15 bases match TRBD2. The ends lost 4 bases at V and 7 bases at J; junction bases unmatched: 12. CDR1 is SGHRS and CDR2 is YFSETQ in the germline V gene. The CDR3 runs 18 residues.

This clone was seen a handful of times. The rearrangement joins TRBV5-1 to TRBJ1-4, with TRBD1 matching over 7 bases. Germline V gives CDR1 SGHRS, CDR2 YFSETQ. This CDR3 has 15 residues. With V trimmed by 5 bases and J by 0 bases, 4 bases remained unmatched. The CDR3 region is CASRFTGATNEKLFF. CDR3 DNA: TGCGCCAGCAGATTCACAGGGGCAACTAATGAAAAACTGTTTTTT.

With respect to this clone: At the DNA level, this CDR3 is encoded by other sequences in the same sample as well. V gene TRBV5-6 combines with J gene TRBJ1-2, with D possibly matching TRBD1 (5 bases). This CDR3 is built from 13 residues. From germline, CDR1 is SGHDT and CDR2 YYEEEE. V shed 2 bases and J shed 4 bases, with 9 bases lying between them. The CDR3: CASSLGQSYGYTF. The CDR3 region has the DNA TGTGCCAGCAGCTTAGGACAAAGCTATGGCTACACCTTC. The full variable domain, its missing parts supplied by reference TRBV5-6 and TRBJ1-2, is DAGVTQSPTHLIKTRGQQVTLRCSPKSGHDTVSWYQQALGQGPQFIFQYYEEEERQRGNFPDRFSGHQFPNYSSELNVNALLLGDSALYLCASSLGQSYGYTFGSGTRLTVV.